The T cell receptor (beta chain) under discussion was sequenced for a study of blood T cell repertoires in COVID-19. Overall study: Donors in the United States, Italy and Spain gave samples during acute or convalescent COVID-19. The analysed material was cDNA or gDNA that came from T cells, B-cell-depleted T cells, or PBMCs.

This clone is a singleton in its sample. In the authors' workflow: Amplification of reference gene primers provided the estimated nucleated cell counts. Profiling relied on immunoSEQ multiplex PCR, and the TCRdb table lists in-frame clones only, not all of them. That table gives V, J and clone size, and the DNA gave D and trimming. The sample lists about 140,000 clones; about 90% were seen once. V was clipped by 0 bases and J by 4 bases, with 20 bases between them. This CDR3 is 18 amino acids long. Germline V gives CDR1 MNHNS, CDR2 SASEGT. The J gene is TRBJ2-3, the V gene TRBV6-1; the D is unclear. This sequence originates from a woman older than 75 with acute or convalescent COVID-19. The sequenced material came from peripheral blood. The CDR3 sequence is CASSEARRVAFQADTQYF. In DNA, the CDR3 is TGTGCCAGCAGTGAAGCGCGCCGGGTAGCCTTCCAAGCAGATACGCAGTATTTT.